This is a list of T cell receptor beta chains from one sample in a study of CD8 T cells in Susac syndrome. TCRdb re-called the immunoSEQ multiplex PCR reads through MiXCR, storing one row per CDR3 protein. The table records approximately 230,000 distinct CDR3 sequences, 90% to 95% of them present only once. Source material: CD4+ T cells from PBMCs. The origin of the receptors is a human donor with multiple sclerosis. Both conserved end residues are part of each CDR3. A D gene is named only where the DNA matches it firmly. For some rows the clone size is stated as once, few or many, or as a class when expanded; others skip it.

size	D	V	J	DNA	CDR3
.	.	TRBV6-5	TRBJ2-2	TGTGCCAGCAGTTTCCAAAGCGGGTGGGGGAACACCGGGGAGCTGTTTTTT	CASSFQSGWGNTGELFF
.	.	TRBV19	TRBJ2-7	TGTGCCAGTAGTATATGGGGTGGCGAGCAGTACTTC	CASSIWGGEQYF
.	.	TRBV6-1	TRBJ1-4	TGTGCCAGCGCCCCCGGGAGTAATGAAAAACTGTTTTTT	CASAPGSNEKLFF
.	TRBD2	TRBV28	TRBJ2-3	TGTGCCAGCACTCTGACTAGCGGGGGCACAGATACGCAGTATTTT	CASTLTSGGTDTQYF
.	.	TRBV6-4	TRBJ2-3	TGTGCCAGCAGTGACTCCAGTACGCAGTATTTT	CASSDSSTQYF
.	.	TRBV13	TRBJ2-1	TGTGCCAGCACCATCCCCTCAAGGGGCGAGCAGTTCTTC	CASTIPSRGEQFF
.	TRBD1	TRBV2	TRBJ1-2	TGTGCCAGCAGGCTTGGGCAGGGGGCCTATGGCTACACCTTC	CASRLGQGAYGYTF
.	TRBD2	TRBV2	TRBJ2-1	TGTGCCAGCAGAGGTCCTAGCGGGAGGGACAATGAGCAGTTCTTC	CASRGPSGRDNEQFF
.	.	TRBV12-3/TRBV12-4	TRBJ2-6	TGTGCCAGCAGTTCGAGGGGTACCTCTGGGGCCAACGTCCTGACTTTC	CASSSRGTSGANVLTF
.	.	TRBV28	TRBJ2-5	TGTGCCAGCAGTTTGCGGGACAGACAAGAGACCCAGTACTTC	CASSLRDRQETQYF
.	.	TRBV30	TRBJ2-7	TGTGCCTGGAGTGTTATGAGCTACGAGCAGTACTTC	CAWSVMSYEQYF
.	.	TRBV5-6	TRBJ2-3	TGTGCCAGCAGCTTTGGGACCGTCACAGATACGCAGTATTTT	CASSFGTVTDTQYF
.	TRBD1	TRBV7-8	TRBJ2-1	TGTGCCAGCAGCTCGACAGGGGCACACAATGAGCAGTTCTTC	CASSSTGAHNEQFF
.	.	TRBV9	TRBJ1-5	TGTGCCAGCAGCGTGGGGCAGGGACAGCCCCAGCATTTT	CASSVGQGQPQHF
.	.	TRBV30	TRBJ1-6	TGTGCCTGGAGTCGATTAACTGAGGAACCCCTCCACTTT	CAWSRLTEEPLHF
.	.	TRBV29-1	TRBJ2-1	TGCAGCGTTGATATCTACAATGAGCAGTTCTTC	CSVDIYNEQFF
once	.	TRBV20-1	TRBJ2-3	TGCAGTGCTAGAGATCCCAGCCCTGGGGGCACAGATACGCAGTATTTT	CSARDPSPGGTDTQYF
.	.	TRBV19	TRBJ1-5	TGTGCCAGTAGGCTCCGGCGGGTAGCGCATCAGCCCCAGCATTTT	CASRLRRVAHQPQHF
.	TRBD1	TRBV2	TRBJ1-5	TGTGCCAGCAGCCCGGGACAGGGGGCCGACGGGCAGCCCCAGCATTTT	CASSPGQGADGQPQHF
.	.	TRBV18	TRBJ2-7	TGTGCCAGCTCTCCCAGCGGGCGTGTGGAGCAGTACTTC	CASSPSGRVEQYF
.	.	TRBV19	TRBJ2-1	TGTGCCAGTAGTATGGAATTTACGCAGTTCTTC	CASSMEFTQFF
.	TRBD1	TRBV9	TRBJ1-1	TGTGCCAGCAGCGCCCAAGGGACAGGGGGTGTTACTGAAGCTTTCTTT	CASSAQGTGGVTEAFF
.	.	TRBV6-6	TRBJ2-1	TGTGCCAGCAGTTACTGGCTGGGATCCACAAGTGAGCAGTTCTTC	CASSYWLGSTSEQFF
.	.	TRBV2	TRBJ1-3	TGTGCCAGCAGTGAAGGTCCCCGCTCTGGAAACACCATATATTTT	CASSEGPRSGNTIYF
once	.	TRBV12-3/TRBV12-4	TRBJ2-1	TGTGCCAGCAGTTTGACAGCTAACAATGAGCAGTTCTTC	CASSLTANNEQFF
.	.	TRBV19	TRBJ1-5	TGTGCCAGTGGTCCCGAGGGCTATCAGCCCCAGCATTTT	CASGPEGYQPQHF
.	TRBD1	TRBV20-1	TRBJ1-4	TGCAGTGCGGATAGACAGGGGGATAATGAAAAACTGTTTTTT	CSADRQGDNEKLFF
.	.	TRBV4-2	TRBJ2-5	TGTGCCAGCAGCCAAGATGGGTCTAGGGCAGAGACCCAGTACTTC	CASSQDGSRAETQYF